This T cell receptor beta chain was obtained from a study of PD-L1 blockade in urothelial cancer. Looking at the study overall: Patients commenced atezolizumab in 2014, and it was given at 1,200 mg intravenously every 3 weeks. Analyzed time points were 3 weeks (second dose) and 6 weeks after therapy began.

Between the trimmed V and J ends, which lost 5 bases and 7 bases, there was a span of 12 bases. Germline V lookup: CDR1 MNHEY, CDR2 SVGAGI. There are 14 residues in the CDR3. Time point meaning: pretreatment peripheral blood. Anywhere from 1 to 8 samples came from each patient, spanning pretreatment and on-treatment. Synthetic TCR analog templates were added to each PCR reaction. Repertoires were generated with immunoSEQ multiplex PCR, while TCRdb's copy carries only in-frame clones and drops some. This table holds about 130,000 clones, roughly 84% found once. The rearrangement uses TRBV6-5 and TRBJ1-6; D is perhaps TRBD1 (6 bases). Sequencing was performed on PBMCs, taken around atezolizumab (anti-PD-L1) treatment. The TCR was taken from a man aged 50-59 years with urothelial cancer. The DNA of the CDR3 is TGTGCCAGCAGTATGACAGGCCAGAATTCACCCCTCCACTTT. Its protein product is CASSMTGQNSPLHF.